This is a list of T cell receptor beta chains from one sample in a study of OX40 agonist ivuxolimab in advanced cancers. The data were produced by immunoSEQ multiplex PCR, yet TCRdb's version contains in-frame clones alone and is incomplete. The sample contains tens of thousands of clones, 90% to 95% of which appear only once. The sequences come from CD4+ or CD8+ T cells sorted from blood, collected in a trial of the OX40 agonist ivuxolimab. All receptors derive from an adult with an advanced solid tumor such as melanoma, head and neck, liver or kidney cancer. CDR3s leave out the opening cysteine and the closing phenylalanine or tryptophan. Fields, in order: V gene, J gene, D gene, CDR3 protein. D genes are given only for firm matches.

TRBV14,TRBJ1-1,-,ASRKTGTPEAF
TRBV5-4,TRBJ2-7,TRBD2,ASSLGTSGIYEQY
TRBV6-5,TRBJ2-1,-,ASSSVRGFGEQF
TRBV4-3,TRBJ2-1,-,ASSQEREVNNEQF
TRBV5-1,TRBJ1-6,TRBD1,ASSPRQGDDSPLH
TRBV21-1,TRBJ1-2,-,ASRAGGICYGYT
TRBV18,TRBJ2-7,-,ASSPSDTYEQY
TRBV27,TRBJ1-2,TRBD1,ASSPGTGGDYGYT
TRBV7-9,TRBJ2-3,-,ASSFGGDTDTQY
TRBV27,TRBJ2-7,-,ASSQGGFYNSNEQY
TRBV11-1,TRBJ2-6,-,ASTPSGANVLT
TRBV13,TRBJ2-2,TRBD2,ASSLFQDSGTNTGELF
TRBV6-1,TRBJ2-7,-,ASSELRPQVEQY
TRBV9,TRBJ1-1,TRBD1,ASSQGQGYMNTEAF
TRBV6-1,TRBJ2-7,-,ASSWGSYEQY
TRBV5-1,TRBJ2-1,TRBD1,ASSASGQGNEQF
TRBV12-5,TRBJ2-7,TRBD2,ASGLWGLGTSGVPYEQY
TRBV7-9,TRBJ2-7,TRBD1,ASSFTGAPGSYEQY
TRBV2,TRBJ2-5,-,ASSNLGGPGPTQY
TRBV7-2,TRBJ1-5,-,ASSYSLVAGHQPQH
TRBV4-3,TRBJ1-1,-,ASSQEGQGIEAF
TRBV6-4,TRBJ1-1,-,ASSDSGSGGTEAF